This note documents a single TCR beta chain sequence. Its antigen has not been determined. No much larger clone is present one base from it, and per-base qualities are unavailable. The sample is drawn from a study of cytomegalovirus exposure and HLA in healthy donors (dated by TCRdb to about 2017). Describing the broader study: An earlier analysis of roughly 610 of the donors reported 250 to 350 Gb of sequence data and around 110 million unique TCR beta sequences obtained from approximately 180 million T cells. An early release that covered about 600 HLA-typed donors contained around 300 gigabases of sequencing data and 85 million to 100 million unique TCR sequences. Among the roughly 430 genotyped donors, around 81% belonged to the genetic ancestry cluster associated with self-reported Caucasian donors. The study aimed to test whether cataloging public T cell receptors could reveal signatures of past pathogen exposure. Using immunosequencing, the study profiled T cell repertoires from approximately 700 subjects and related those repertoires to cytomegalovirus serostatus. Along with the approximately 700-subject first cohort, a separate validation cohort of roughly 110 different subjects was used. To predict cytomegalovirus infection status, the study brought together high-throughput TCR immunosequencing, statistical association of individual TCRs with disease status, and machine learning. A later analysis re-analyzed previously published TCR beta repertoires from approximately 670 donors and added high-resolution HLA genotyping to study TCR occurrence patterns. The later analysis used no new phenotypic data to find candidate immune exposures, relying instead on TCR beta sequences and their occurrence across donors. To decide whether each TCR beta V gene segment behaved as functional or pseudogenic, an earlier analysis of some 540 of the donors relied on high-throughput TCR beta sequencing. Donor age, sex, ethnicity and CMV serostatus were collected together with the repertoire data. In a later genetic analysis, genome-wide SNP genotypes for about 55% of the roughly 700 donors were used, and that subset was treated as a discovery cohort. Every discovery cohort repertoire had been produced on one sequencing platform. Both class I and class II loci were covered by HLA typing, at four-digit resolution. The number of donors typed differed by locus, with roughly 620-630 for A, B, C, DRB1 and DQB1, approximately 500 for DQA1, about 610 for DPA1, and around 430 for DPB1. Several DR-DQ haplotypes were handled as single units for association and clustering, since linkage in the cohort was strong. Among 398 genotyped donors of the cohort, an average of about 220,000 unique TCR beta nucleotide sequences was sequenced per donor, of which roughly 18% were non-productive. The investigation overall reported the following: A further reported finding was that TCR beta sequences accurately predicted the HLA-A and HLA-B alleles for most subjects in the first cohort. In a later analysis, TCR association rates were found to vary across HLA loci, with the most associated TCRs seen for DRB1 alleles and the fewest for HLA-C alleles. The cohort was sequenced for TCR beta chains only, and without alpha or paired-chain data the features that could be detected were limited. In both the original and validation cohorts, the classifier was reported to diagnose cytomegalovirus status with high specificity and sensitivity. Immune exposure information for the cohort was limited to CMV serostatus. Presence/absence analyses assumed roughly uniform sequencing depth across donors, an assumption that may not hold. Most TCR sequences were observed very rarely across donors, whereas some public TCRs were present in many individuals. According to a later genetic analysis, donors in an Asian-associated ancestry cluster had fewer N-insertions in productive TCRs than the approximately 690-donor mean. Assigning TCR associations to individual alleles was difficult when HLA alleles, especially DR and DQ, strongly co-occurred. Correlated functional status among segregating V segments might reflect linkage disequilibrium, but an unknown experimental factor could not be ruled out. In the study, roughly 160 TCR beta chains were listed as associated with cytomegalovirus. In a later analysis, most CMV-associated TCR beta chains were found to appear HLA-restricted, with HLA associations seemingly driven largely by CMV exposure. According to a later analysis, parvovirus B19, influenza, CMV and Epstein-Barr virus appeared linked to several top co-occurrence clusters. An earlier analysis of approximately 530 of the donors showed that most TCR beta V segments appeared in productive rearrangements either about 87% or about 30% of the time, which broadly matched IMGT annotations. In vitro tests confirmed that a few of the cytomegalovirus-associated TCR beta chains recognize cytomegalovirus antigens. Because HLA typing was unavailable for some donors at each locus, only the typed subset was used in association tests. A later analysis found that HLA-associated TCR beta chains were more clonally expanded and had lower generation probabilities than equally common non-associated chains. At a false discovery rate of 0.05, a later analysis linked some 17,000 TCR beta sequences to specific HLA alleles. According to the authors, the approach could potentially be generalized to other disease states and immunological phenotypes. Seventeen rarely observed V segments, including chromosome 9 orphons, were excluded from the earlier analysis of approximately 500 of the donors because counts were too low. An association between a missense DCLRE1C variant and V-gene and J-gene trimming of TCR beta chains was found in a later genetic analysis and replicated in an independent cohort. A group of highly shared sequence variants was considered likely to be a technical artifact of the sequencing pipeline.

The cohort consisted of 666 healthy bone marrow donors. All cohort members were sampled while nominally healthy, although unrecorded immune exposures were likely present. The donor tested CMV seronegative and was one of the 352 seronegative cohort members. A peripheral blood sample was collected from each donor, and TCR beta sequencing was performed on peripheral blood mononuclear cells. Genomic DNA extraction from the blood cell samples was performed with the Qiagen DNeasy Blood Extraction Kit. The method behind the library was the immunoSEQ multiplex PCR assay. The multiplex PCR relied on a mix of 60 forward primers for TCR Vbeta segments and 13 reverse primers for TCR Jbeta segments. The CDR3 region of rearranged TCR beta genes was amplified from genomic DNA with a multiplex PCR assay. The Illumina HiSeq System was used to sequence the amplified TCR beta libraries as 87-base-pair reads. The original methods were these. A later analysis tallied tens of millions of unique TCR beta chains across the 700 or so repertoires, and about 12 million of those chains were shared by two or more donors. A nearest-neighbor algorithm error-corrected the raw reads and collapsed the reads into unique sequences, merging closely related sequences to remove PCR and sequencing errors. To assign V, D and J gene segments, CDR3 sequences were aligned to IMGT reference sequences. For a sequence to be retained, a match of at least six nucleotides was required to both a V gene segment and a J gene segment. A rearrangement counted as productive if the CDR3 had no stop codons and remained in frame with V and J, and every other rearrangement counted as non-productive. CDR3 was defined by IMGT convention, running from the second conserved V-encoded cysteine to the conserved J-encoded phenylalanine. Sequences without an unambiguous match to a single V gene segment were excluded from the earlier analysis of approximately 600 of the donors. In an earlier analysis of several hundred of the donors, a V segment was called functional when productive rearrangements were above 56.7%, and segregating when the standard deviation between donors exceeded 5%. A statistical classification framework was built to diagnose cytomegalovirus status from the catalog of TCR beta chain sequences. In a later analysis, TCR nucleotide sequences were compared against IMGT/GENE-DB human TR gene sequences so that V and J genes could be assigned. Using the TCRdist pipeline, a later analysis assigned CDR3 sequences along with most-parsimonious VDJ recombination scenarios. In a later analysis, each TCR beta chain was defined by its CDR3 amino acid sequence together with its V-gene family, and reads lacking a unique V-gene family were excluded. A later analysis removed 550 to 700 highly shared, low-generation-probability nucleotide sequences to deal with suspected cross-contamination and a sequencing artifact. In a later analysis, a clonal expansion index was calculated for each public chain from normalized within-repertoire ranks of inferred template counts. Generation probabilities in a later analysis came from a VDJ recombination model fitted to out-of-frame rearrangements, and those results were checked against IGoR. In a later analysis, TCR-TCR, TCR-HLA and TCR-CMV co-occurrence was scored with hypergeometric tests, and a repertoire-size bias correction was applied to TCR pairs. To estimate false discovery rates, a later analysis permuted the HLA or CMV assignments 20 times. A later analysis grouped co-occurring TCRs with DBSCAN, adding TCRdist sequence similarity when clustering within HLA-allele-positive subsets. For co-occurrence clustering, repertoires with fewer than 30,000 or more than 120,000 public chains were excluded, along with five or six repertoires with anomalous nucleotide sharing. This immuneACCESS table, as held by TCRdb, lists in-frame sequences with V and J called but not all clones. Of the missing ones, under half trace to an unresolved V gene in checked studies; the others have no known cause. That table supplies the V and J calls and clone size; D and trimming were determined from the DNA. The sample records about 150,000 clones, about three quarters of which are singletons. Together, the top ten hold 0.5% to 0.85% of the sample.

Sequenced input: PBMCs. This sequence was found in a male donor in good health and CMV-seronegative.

The CDR3 sequence is CATRGQGVYNEQFF. The bases read TGTGCCACCAGGGGACAGGGGGTATACAATGAGCAGTTCTTC. In this chain, TRBV11-2 is recombined with TRBJ2-1, with TRBD1 matching 11 junction bases. Including cysteine and phenylalanine, the CDR3 has 14 amino acids. CDR3 DNA only is kept here, 42 bases in frame from base 1. From the germline V gene, CDR1 is SGHAT and CDR2 is FQNNGV. The junction shows trimming of 10 bases on V and 4 bases on J, and the gene matches do not reach 6 bases of it.